The 30 T cell receptor beta chains listed next were all sequenced from one sample in a study of cytomegalovirus exposure and HLA in healthy donors (dated by TCRdb to about 2017). Library method: the immunoSEQ multiplex PCR assay. The multiplex PCR relied on a mix of 60 forward primers for TCR Vbeta segments and 13 reverse primers for TCR Jbeta segments. TCRdb provides this immuneACCESS table in a form limited to in-frame rearrangements. Some clones are lacking; in checked studies, under half of them reflect an unresolved V gene, and why the rest are absent is not known. This sample lists hundreds of thousands of clones; around 73% were detected once. The top ten hold over 3.5% of the sample. Material for sequencing was PBMCs. The receptor source for this set is a male donor in good health and CMV-seronegative.

This chain links TRBV28 with TRBJ2-1; no definite D call. This CDR3 contains 14 residues. CDR1 and CDR2 (germline): MDHEN, SYDVKM. Trimming removed 5 bases at V and 5 bases at J, with 13 bases between. For the CDR3, the DNA is TGTGCCAGCAGTGTCCGGTACTTAGACAATGAGCAGTTCTTC. It yields the protein CASSVRYLDNEQFF.

The V and J genes are TRBV7-6 and TRBJ2-3; maybe TRBD1 (6 bases). V was trimmed by 1 base and J by 6 bases, leaving 11 bases between them. The CDR3 is 14 amino acids. CDR1 and CDR2 from the germline V gene are SGHVS and FNYEAQ. The CDR3 protein is CASSLGGPLDTQYF. The CDR3, as DNA: TGTGCCAGCAGCTTAGGGGGGCCCTTGGATACGCAGTATTTT.

The CDR3 here is CASSDKNTGELFF. The CDR3 nucleotides are TGTGCCAGCAGCGACAAGAACACCGGGGAGCTGTTTTTT. V gene TRBV11-2 combines with J gene TRBJ2-2; no clear D gene. CDR1 and CDR2 from the germline V gene are SGHAT and FQNNGV. Trimming shortened V by 5 bases and J by 1 base, and 5 bases separated the two germline ends. CDR3 length: 13 amino acids. The variable domain in full, completed from reference TRBV11-2 and TRBJ2-2, reads EAGVAQSPRYKIIEKRQSVAFWCNPISGHATLYWYQQILGQGPKLLIQFQNNGVVDDSQLPKDRFSAERLKGVDSTLKIQPAKLEDSAVYLCASSDKNTGELFFGEGSRLTVL.

The chain uses TRBV19 and TRBJ2-1; 13 bases line up with TRBD2. V lost 5 bases to trimming and J lost 0 bases; unmatched junction nucleotides: 10. This CDR3 is built from 19 residues. Germline V CDR1 and CDR2: LNHDA, SQIVND (reference sequence). The DNA for the CDR3 is TGTGCCAGTAGTGCCCGGACTAGCGGGAGAGGTAGCTCCTACAATGAGCAGTTCTTC. As protein: CASSARTSGRGSSYNEQFF.

The chain employs TRBV18 and TRBJ1-1; D is undetermined. The CDR3 length is 15 residues. CDR1 KGHSH and CDR2 LQKENI come from the germline V gene. V dropped 5 bases and J dropped 4 bases, with 17 bases sitting between them. Here the CDR3 reads CASSYVASVSTEAFF. The DNA for the CDR3 is TGTGCCAGCTCATATGTGGCCTCTGTAAGCACTGAAGCTTTCTTT.

J is TRBJ1-4 and V is TRBV6-1, with a possible D match to TRBD1 (6 bases). V was clipped by 4 bases and J by 4 bases, with 28 bases between them. This CDR3 is built from 20 residues. Per the germline V gene, CDR1 is MNHNS and CDR2 is SASEGT. The CDR3 nucleotides are TGTGCCAGCAGTGTTCGATCAACAGGGTGGGGAGCGGAACTTAATGAAAAACTGTTTTTT. It is translated as CASSVRSTGWGAELNEKLFF.

The CDR3 spells CASSRGQETNYGYTF. The CDR3 DNA reads TGCGCCAGCAGCCGTGGACAGGAAACTAACTATGGCTACACCTTC. This chain uses TRBV5-1 with TRBJ1-2; 7 positions agree with TRBD1. Per germline, CDR1 SGHRS and CDR2 YFSETQ. The length of the CDR3 is 15 residues. V gave up 4 bases and J gave up 0 bases; unmatched junction bases: 6.

The V gene is TRBV21-1, the J gene TRBJ2-1; the DNA was not used to check the table's D call, TRBD2. TRBV21-1 is classified as a pseudogene. This CDR3 has 14 amino acids. For the CDR3, the DNA is TGTGCCAGCAGCAAACGTCTAGCGAAGGGTGAGCAGTTCTTC. It yields the protein CASSKRLAKGEQFF.

This clone was found a few times. This same CDR3 is encoded by further DNA sequences in the sample. This sequence joins TRBV7-3 and TRBJ1-1; perhaps TRBD1 as D (5 bases). Germline loops: CDR1 SGHTA, CDR2 FQGTGA. V was trimmed by 2 bases and J by 4 bases, leaving 11 bases between them. This CDR3 region has 14 residues. The DNA of the CDR3 is TGTGCCAGCAGCTTACAGGGTAGGGGCACTGAAGCTTTCTTT. This codes for CASSLQGRGTEAFF.

This sequence joins TRBV28 and TRBJ1-2; TRBD1 matches 8 bases. Looked up from germline, CDR1 is MDHEN and CDR2 is SYDVKM. V shed 10 bases, J shed 8 bases, and the junction held 15 bases outside the gene matches. The CDR3 runs to 14 residues. CDR3 bases: TGTGCCACCCGAGGGCAGGGGGCTGGTGGCGGCTACACCTTC. Translated: CATRGQGAGGGYTF.

The chain joins TRBV2 to TRBJ2-2, with 7 nucleotides matching TRBD1. The germline gives CDR1 SNHLY, CDR2 FYNNEI. The V segment lost 10 bases and the J segment 3 bases; nucleotides outside the gene matches: 11. The CDR3 is made up of 15 amino acids. This chain's CDR3 is CATSLTGTDTGELFF. CDR3 nucleotide sequence: TGTGCCACTTCGTTGACAGGGACAGACACCGGGGAGCTGTTTTTT.

This clone was counted only a few times. The chain employs TRBV30 and TRBJ2-3; weak D call: TRBD1 (5 bases). Trimming stripped 0 bases from V and 8 bases from J, with 18 bases between. Per the germline V gene, CDR1 is GTSNPN and CDR2 is SVGIG (reference sequence). The CDR3 sequence is 15 residues long. The CDR3 is CAWSVAGPLQGTQYF. The CDR3 DNA reads as TGTGCCTGGAGTGTTGCCGGGCCCCTCCAGGGTACGCAGTATTTT.

Here the CDR3 DNA reads TGTGCCAGTAGTTCGGACAGGGGGCACTACGAGCAGTACTTC. Protein sequence: CASSSDRGHYEQYF. This chain joins TRBV19 and TRBJ2-7; 11 nucleotides align to TRBD1. Germline CDR1 reads LNHDA; CDR2 reads SQIVND (reference sequence). With 5 bases clipped from V and 3 bases from J, the junction kept 3 bases outside the gene matches. The CDR3 runs to 14 residues.

V and J are TRBV29-1 and TRBJ2-7; 10 positions agree with TRBD2. Germline CDR1 and CDR2: SQVTM and ANQGSEA. Trimming at V came to 2 bases and at J to 5 bases, leaving 6 bases not matched to a gene. The CDR3 is 14 residues long. The CDR3 DNA is TGCAGCGTTGAAACAGCGGGAGGGCTCCACGAGCAGTACTTC. Translating it yields CSVETAGGLHEQYF.

The chain links TRBV4-1 to TRBJ1-1; D may be TRBD1 (6 bases). This CDR3 is 15 amino acids long. V lost 0 bases, J lost 8 bases, and 16 bases lay in between. CDR1 is MGHRA and CDR2 is YSYEKL in the germline V gene. The CDR3 nucleotides read TGCGCCAGCAGCCAAGAGGAACGGGGGGCGTGGGAAGCTTTCTTT. It translates to CASSQEERGAWEAFF.

This chain links TRBV5-1 with TRBJ2-3; no clear D. This CDR3 comprises 13 residues. The V gene's germline CDR1 is SGHRS and CDR2 YFSETQ. Trimming took off 4 bases at V and 4 bases at J, with 10 bases between the two ends. DNA for the CDR3: TGCGCCAGCAGCCCCTCGTCCCCAGATACGCAGTATTTT. It is translated as CASSPSSPDTQYF.

The gene calls are TRBV6-1 and TRBJ2-5, with unresolved D. V was pared by 4 bases and J by 0 bases, with 6 bases between. CDR3 length: 13 amino acids. Germline values: CDR1 MNHNS, CDR2 SASEGT. The CDR3 spells CASSAVNQETQYF. The CDR3 DNA reads TGTGCCAGCAGTGCAGTAAACCAAGAGACCCAGTACTTC.

This chain uses TRBV5-4 with TRBJ2-2; 13 nucleotides agree with TRBD2. With V trimmed by 5 bases and J by 5 bases, 6 bases remained unmatched. The V gene's germline CDR1 is SGHNT and CDR2 YYREEE (reference sequence). CDR3 length: 16 amino acids. The CDR3 spells CASRAGGLAGTGELFF. The DNA of the CDR3 is TGTGCCAGCAGGGCCGGGGGACTAGCGGGAACCGGGGAGCTGTTTTTT.

This chain joins TRBV6-6 and TRBJ2-2; D might be TRBD2 (6 bases). Trimming left V 7 bases short and J 5 bases short, with 11 bases between. This CDR3 comprises 13 residues. In germline, CDR1 is MNHNY, CDR2 SVGAGI (reference sequence). Here the CDR3 reads CASTEGLTGELFF. The CDR3 DNA reads as TGTGCCAGCACGGAGGGTCTAACCGGGGAGCTGTTTTTT.

This clone was seen only a few times. As DNA, the CDR3 is TGTGCCAGCAGTAGACAGGGGGCAAGCCGGGGACAGCCCCAGCATTTT. Its translation: CASSRQGASRGQPQHF. The chain employs TRBV27 and TRBJ1-5, with TRBD1 matching 10 bases. The CDR3 sequence is 16 residues long. Germline V gene sequence: CDR1 MNHEY, CDR2 SMNVEV (reference sequence). J lost 7 bases, V lost 5 bases, and 11 bases had no gene match.

V gene TRBV28 combines with J gene TRBJ2-7, with D tentatively TRBD2 (5 bases). CDR1 MDHEN and CDR2 SYDVKM come from the germline V gene. The CDR3 is made up of 14 amino acids. V lost 0 bases and J 6 bases, leaving 12 bases between the germline ends. The CDR3 coding sequence is TGTGCCAGCAGTTTATGGCGACTTCTAGCCGAGCAGTACTTC. Its translation: CASSLWRLLAEQYF.

V is TRBV10-2 and J is TRBJ2-5; 8 bases fit TRBD2. J lost 4 bases, V lost 1 base, and 11 bases had no gene match. Germline V gene sequence: CDR1 WSHSY, CDR2 SAAADI. The CDR3 covers 17 residues. The DNA for the CDR3 is TGCGCCAGCAGTGAGTTCGCGTTAGCGGGAACCCTAGAGACCCAGTACTTC. It is translated as CASSEFALAGTLETQYF.

The V call is TRBV7-3, the J call TRBJ2-7; the D is unclear. The CDR3 consists of 13 residues. V lost 1 base, J lost 6 bases, and 10 bases lay in between. The germline V gene encodes CDR1 SGHTA and CDR2 FQGTGA. Here the CDR3 reads CASSLNPTGEQYF. In DNA form, the CDR3 reads TGTGCCAGCAGCTTAAACCCAACGGGCGAGCAGTACTTC.

This chain connects TRBV27 to TRBJ2-1; TRBD2 matches at 10 bases. V lost 3 bases and J lost 8; bases outside the gene matches: 4. The CDR3 consists of 14 residues. Germline V CDR1 and CDR2: MNHEY, SMNVEV (reference sequence). The CDR3 spells CASSFSSGSYEQFF. For the CDR3, the DNA is TGTGCCAGCAGTTTTTCTAGCGGGAGCTATGAGCAGTTCTTC.

This clone has only one observation. The DNA for the CDR3 is TGTGCCAGCAGTGAATCGCCCAGGTCGTCCGGCTACACCTTC. Protein product: CASSESPRSSGYTF. The chain recombines TRBV6-5 with TRBJ1-2; D unresolved. Germline lookup yields CDR1 MNHEY and CDR2 SVGAGI. CDR3 length: 14 residues. The V gene lost 5 bases and the J gene lost 8 bases, with 18 bases spanning the gap.

The chain uses TRBV7-9 and TRBJ2-7, with 7 nucleotides matching TRBD1. CDR1 is SEHNR and CDR2 is FQNEAQ in the germline V gene (reference sequence). With V trimmed by 4 bases and J by 5 bases, 8 bases remained unmatched. This CDR3 region has 14 residues. DNA of the CDR3: TGTGCCAGCAGCTCCTTAAACAGGGGCGACGAGCAGTACTTC. Protein: CASSSLNRGDEQYF.

The chain links TRBV18 to TRBJ2-7; a weak D match, TRBD2 (6 bases). V was clipped by 3 bases and J by 7 bases, with 13 bases between them. CDR1 KGHSH and CDR2 LQKENI come from the germline V gene. The CDR3 is 13 amino acids. CDR3 sequence: CASSPAPAGEQYF. The CDR3 DNA reads TGTGCCAGCTCACCCGCCCCGGCGGGGGAGCAGTACTTC.

This sequence joins TRBV5-6 and TRBJ1-5, with TRBD1 identical over 8 bases. The CDR3 loop spans 18 amino acids. From germline, CDR1 is SGHDT and CDR2 YYEEEE. Germline trimming cut 4 bases from V and 3 bases from J; bases unmatched to any gene: 15. In nucleotides, the CDR3 is TGTGCCAGCAGCCCTGGCCAACACCGGGACAGGCACAATCAGCCCCAGCATTTT. Protein: CASSPGQHRDRHNQPQHF.

Points on this clone: Other nucleotide sequences in the sample specify the same CDR3. V and J are TRBV27 and TRBJ1-1; no firm D call. The germline V gene encodes CDR1 MNHEY and CDR2 SMNVEV (reference sequence). V was trimmed by 6 bases and J by 4 bases, leaving 12 bases between them. CDR3 size: 13 residues. In DNA form, the CDR3 reads TGTGCCAGCAGAAAGGCTGGCGGCACTGAAGCTTTCTTT. The encoded protein is CASRKAGGTEAFF.

Remarks on this clone: This CDR3 is also generated by other DNA sequences in the sample. V usage is TRBV7-9 and J usage is TRBJ2-3; 10 positions match TRBD2. This CDR3 has 15 residues. Germline V lookup: CDR1 SEHNR, CDR2 FQNEAQ (reference sequence). V lost 5 bases and J lost 3; bases outside the gene matches: 5. The CDR3 region has the DNA TGTGCCAGCAGCCTTCTAGCGGGAGTTACAGATACGCAGTATTTT. Translated: CASSLLAGVTDTQYF.